This is a list of T cell receptor beta chains from one sample in a study of OX40 agonist ivuxolimab in advanced cancers. Here immunoSEQ multiplex PCR was the method, and the copy in TCRdb shows in-frame clones only, minus some. The sample comprises roughly 60,000 clones, about 89% of which are singletons, and approximately 1% rests with the top ten. The starting material was CD4+ or CD8+ T cells sorted from blood, obtained in a trial of the OX40 agonist ivuxolimab. The source is an adult with an advanced solid tumor such as melanoma, head and neck, liver or kidney cancer. The CDR3 runs from the conserved cysteine through the conserved F or W. D genes are given only for firm matches. A row's size may be missing; if present it is once, few, many or a size class.

V,D,size,J,DNA,CDR3
TRBV12-2,NA,NA,TRBJ2-1,TGTGCAAGTCGCTTAGGGTGGGGACAGGCCCGCAATGAGCAGTTCTTC,CASRLGWGQARNEQFF
TRBV7-8,TRBD2,NA,TRBJ2-3,TGTGCCAGCAGCCCGCTTTTGACGGCGGGAGGGCCGGATACGCAGTATTTT,CASSPLLTAGGPDTQYF
TRBV28,NA,NA,TRBJ2-4,TGTGCCAGCAGTTTATCCGACTCCCGGAGGAACATTCAGTACTTC,CASSLSDSRRNIQYF
TRBV30,TRBD2,NA,TRBJ2-1,TGTGCCTGGAGTAGAAAACTAGCGGGGCCCCTGAGGGAGCAGTTCTTC,CAWSRKLAGPLREQFF
TRBV27,NA,NA,TRBJ2-5,TGTGCCAGCAGTCGCCTTGGGACCCAGTACTTC,CASSRLGTQYF
TRBV7-2,TRBD1,NA,TRBJ2-7,TGTGCCAGCAGCCTAGGGACAGTCTCCTACGAGCAGTACTTC,CASSLGTVSYEQYF
TRBV28,NA,NA,TRBJ1-2,TGTGCCAGCAGTTTACGCCCTGCTGGGGGCTACACCTTC,CASSLRPAGGYTF
TRBV2,NA,NA,TRBJ2-3,TGTGCCAGCTCCCCGAGGAGCTCTAGCACAGATACGCAGTATTTT,CASSPRSSSTDTQYF
TRBV15,TRBD2,few,TRBJ2-1,TGTGCCACCAGCATAGGCCGTCTAGCGGGTTCGTTCTTC,CATSIGRLAGSFF
TRBV5-1,TRBD1,NA,TRBJ2-5,TGCGCCAGCAGCTTGTTCGACAGGGTGAGAGAGACCCAGTACTTC,CASSLFDRVRETQYF
TRBV27,NA,once,TRBJ2-6,TGTGCCAGCAGTTTGGGGAGGGGGCCCAACGTCCTGACTTTC,CASSLGRGPNVLTF
TRBV2,NA,NA,TRBJ1-2,TGTGCCAGCGAGAGGGCCGGGGACTATGGCTACACCTTC,CASERAGDYGYTF
TRBV2,NA,NA,TRBJ1-5,TGTGCCAGCAGTGAAGACAGGGCTCGAGATCAGCCCCAGCATTTT,CASSEDRARDQPQHF
TRBV2,NA,NA,TRBJ1-3,TGCGCCAGCAGTATAGACAAGGGAAACACCATATATTTT,CASSIDKGNTIYF
TRBV7-2,NA,NA,TRBJ2-3,TGTGCCAGCAGCTCGGGACGGGACAAGTATACGCAGTATTTT,CASSSGRDKYTQYF
TRBV28,NA,NA,TRBJ1-2,TGTGCCAGCGCGGGGGACGACCGGGGCTACACCTTC,CASAGDDRGYTF
TRBV5-6,NA,NA,TRBJ2-7,TGTGCCAGCAGCTTGGCGGTCCCTAAAGTCGAGCAGTACTTC,CASSLAVPKVEQYF
TRBV5-1,TRBD1,NA,TRBJ1-4,TGCGCCAGCAGCGACAGGGCTGCAACTAATGAAAAACTGTTTTTT,CASSDRAATNEKLFF
TRBV19,TRBD2,NA,TRBJ2-7,TGTGCCAGTAGTGAAGGGACTAGCGGGAGGGCCGTCGAGCAGTACTTC,CASSEGTSGRAVEQYF
TRBV5-5,NA,NA,TRBJ1-4,TGTGCCAGCAGCAGGGCCGGGAAGATAACTAATGAAAAACTGTTTTTT,CASSRAGKITNEKLFF
TRBV9,NA,NA,TRBJ2-1,TGTGCCAGCAGCGTAGGACGGGGAGCCTATTACAATGAGCAGTTCTTC,CASSVGRGAYYNEQFF
TRBV28,NA,NA,TRBJ2-7,TGTGCCAGCAGTCAAACCTCCGCCTTATACGAGCAGTACTTC,CASSQTSALYEQYF
TRBV27,NA,NA,TRBJ2-7,TGTGCCAGCAGTTTAAACAGGGAAAACGAGCAGTACTTC,CASSLNRENEQYF
TRBV30,NA,NA,TRBJ1-3,TGTGCCTGGAGTGTGGCGGGGGACACCATATATTTT,CAWSVAGDTIYF